This T cell receptor (beta chain) was identified during a study of prognosis after radiotherapy for stage I lung cancer. Study summary: Radiotherapy: SBRT, 3 to 5 fractions, biologically effective dose at least 100 Gy.

From genomic DNA, TCR beta CDR3 was amplified by two-round multiplex PCR. The first PCR round targeted every TRBV and TRBJ gene with specific primers. Via MiXCR, TCRdb re-called the multiplex PCR reads, giving one row per CDR3 protein. This table holds 11,000 to 15,000 distinct CDR3 sequences, roughly 29% found once. Within the sample, this clonotype is medium-sized. V shed 1 base and J shed 1 base, with 11 bases lying between them. The CDR3 length is 15 residues. CDR1 and CDR2 from the germline V gene are MNHNS and SASEGT. The sample was PBMCs, taken before or after stereotactic body radiation therapy (not recorded which). This chain connects TRBV6-1 to TRBJ2-7; no clear D gene. The TCR comes from a donor older than 45 with non-small cell lung cancer. The CDR3 DNA reads TGTGCCAGCAGTGAAGGACCAGTTCAATCCTACGAGCAGTACTTC. Translation: CASSEGPVQSYEQYF.